The 15 T cell receptor beta chains below were found in one sample sequenced in a study of T cell clonality in common variable immunodeficiency. The method was immunoSEQ multiplex PCR; TCRdb's version includes in-frame clones alone and lacks a portion of them. Found here are 40,000 to 45,000 clones, no singletons; the ten largest cover around 1.4%. The sample comprised peripheral blood mononuclear cells. The receptors here all came from a person aged 18 to 70 in good health.

This clone appeared a few times. A junction boundary mismatches the germline segment, possibly from a read error. The CDR3 is cut off 3 residues early in the read; its end comes from the germline J gene. The rearrangement links TRBV7-9 to TRBJ1-2; D may be TRBD1 (6 bases). This CDR3 has 13 residues. Germline lookup yields CDR1 SEHNR and CDR2 FQNEAQ (reference sequence). CDR3 bases read: TGTACCAGCACCTGGACAGACGTTTACGAC. Its translation: CTSTWTDVYD. The full CDR3 is CTSTWTDVYDYTF.

This clone was found many times. Read sequence stops 3 residues before the CDR3 end, and the germline J gene provides the missing end. The chain joins TRBV6-4 to TRBJ2-1; maybe TRBD2 (6 bases). Trimming took off 3 bases at V and 6 bases at J, with 9 bases between the two ends. Germline assignment: CDR1 MRHNA and CDR2 SNTAGT. This CDR3 contains 13 residues. Here the CDR3 reads CASSEGDSNEQFF. The CDR3 DNA, read in part, is TGTGCCAGCAGTGAAGGGGACTCCAATGAG.

In this sample, this clone turned up many times. The sequenced fragment ends 3 residues before the CDR3 boundary, so the rest is inferred from the germline J gene. The chain has TRBV7-2 and TRBJ2-7, with TRBD2 identical over 7 bases. The CDR3 consists of 13 residues. Germline assignment: CDR1 SGHTA and CDR2 FQGNSA. V lost 5 bases, J lost 6 bases, and 7 bases stayed unmatched. The sequenced CDR3 bases are TGTGCCAGCAGCCTTAGCGGGCCCGGCGAG. This codes for CASSLSGPGE. Given in full, the CDR3 is CASSLSGPGEQYF.

This clone showed up many times. The CDR3 end falls 3 residues outside the read, so it is completed with the germline J gene. This sequence joins TRBV20-1 and TRBJ2-2; D remains unclear. Germline V gives CDR1 DFQATT, CDR2 SNEGSKA (reference sequence). The CDR3 sequence is 17 residues long. Trimming pared 0 bases from V and 0 bases from J, leaving 14 bases between. CDR3 residues: CSARDGTKPSNTGELFF. Incomplete CDR3 DNA: TGCAGTGCTAGAGATGGCACTAAACCGTCGAACACCGGGGAG.

In the case of this clone: The CDR3 end is not reached by the read, which stops 3 residues before it; the germline J gene fills it in. This chain links TRBV11-2 with TRBJ2-7, with D uncertain. CDR1 is SGHAT, CDR2 FQNNGV, per germline. The CDR3 contains 15 residues. V shed 0 bases and J shed 0 bases, with 9 bases lying between them. The CDR3 here is CASSLEAPSSYEQYF. CDR3 DNA, as far as it was read: TGTGCCAGCAGCTTAGAGGCTCCTAGCTCCTACGAG. Using reference TRBV11-2 and TRBJ2-7 for the parts outside the CDR3, the full variable domain is EAGVAQSPRYKIIEKRQSVAFWCNPISGHATLYWYQQILGQGPKLLIQFQNNGVVDDSQLPKDRFSAERLKGVDSTLKIQPAKLEDSAVYLCASSLEAPSSYEQYFGPGTRLTVT.

Ten or more counts support this clone. The CDR3 end falls 3 residues outside the read, so it is completed with the germline J gene. Other DNA sequences from this sample encode an identical CDR3 as well. The V call is TRBV7-3, the J call TRBJ2-3, with 9 bases aligning to TRBD2. The germline V gene has CDR1 SGHTA and CDR2 FQGTGA. With V trimmed by 3 bases and J by 2 bases, 6 bases remained unmatched. This CDR3 is 16 amino acids long. Partial CDR3 DNA: TGTGCCAGCAGCTTGGGTCCTAGCGGGACCACAGATACG. The encoded protein is CASSLGPSGTTDT. The whole CDR3 protein reads CASSLGPSGTTDTQYF.

The table lists this clone with many counts. The CDR3 goes on 3 residues after the read ends, and that part is filled in from the germline J gene. The chain employs TRBV30 and TRBJ1-6; TRBD1 matches 8 bases. Germline values: CDR1 GTSNPN, CDR2 SVGIG (reference sequence). This CDR3 has 15 residues. With V trimmed by 2 bases and J by 9 bases, 9 bases remained unmatched. Partial CDR3 DNA: TGTGCCTGGAGTAAGATTTTTACAGGGGGTTCACCC. Translation gives CAWSKIFTGGSP. The entire CDR3 reads CAWSKIFTGGSPLHF. Looking up the rest from reference TRBV30 and TRBJ1-6 gives the full variable domain: SQTIHQWPATLVQPVGSPLSLECTVEGTSNPNLYWYRQAAGRGLQLLFYSVGIGQISSEVPQNLSASRPQDRQFILSSKKLLLSDSGFYLCAWSKIFTGGSPLHFGNGTRLTVT.

This clone was recorded at least ten times. The read terminates 3 residues ahead of where the CDR3 ends, so the germline J gene completes it. The chain joins TRBV7-2 to TRBJ1-5, with D possibly being TRBD1 (6 bases). The V gene's germline CDR1 is SGHTA and CDR2 FQGNSA. V dropped 5 bases and J dropped 6 bases, with 11 bases sitting between them. The CDR3 sequence is 13 residues long. The CDR3 reads CASSAAGVQPQHF. Partial CDR3 DNA: TGTGCCAGCAGCGCCGCAGGGGTTCAGCCC.

This clone was counted many times. The CDR3 is cut off 3 residues early in the read; its end comes from the germline J gene. The rearrangement links TRBV7-3 to TRBJ2-3, with 11 bases aligning to TRBD1. Losses at the gene ends were 4 bases for V and 4 bases for J; bases not matched to a gene: 4. The germline V gene encodes CDR1 SGHTA and CDR2 FQGTGA. The CDR3 has 15 residues. Incomplete CDR3 DNA: TGTGCCAGCAGCTACGGACAGGGGGCGGCAGATACG. Protein sequence: CASSYGQGAADT. Given in full, the CDR3 is CASSYGQGAADTQYF.

This clone appeared many times. The junction does not match germline at one end; this may be a read error. CDR3 sequence: CASRLNNSPLHF. The sequenced CDR3 bases are TGCGCCAGCCGGTTAAATAATTCACCC. The chain joins TRBV4-2 to TRBJ1-6; no reliable D call. Read data end 3 residues before the CDR3 end; the end is taken from the germline J gene. Germline V gene sequence: CDR1 LGHNA, CDR2 YNFKEQ. This CDR3 comprises 12 residues.

This clone was seen many times. The read ends 3 residues early relative to the CDR3; the germline J gene fills the gap. The rearrangement links TRBV7-2 to TRBJ2-7; D is perhaps TRBD2 (6 bases). Germline-derived CDR1 and CDR2 are SGHTA and FQGNSA. V lost 5 bases and J lost 6, with 14 bases in between. CDR3 length: 13 amino acids. The CDR3 DNA, read in part, is TGTGCCAGCAGCGTCCGGGACTTAGGCGAG. Amino acid sequence: CASSVRDLGE. The full-length CDR3 reads as CASSVRDLGEQYF.

The sample holds many counts of this clone. The read falls 3 residues short of the CDR3 end, and the missing part is taken from the germline J gene. The chain links TRBV20-1 to TRBJ2-5, with a weak D call TRBD2 (6 bases). The CDR3 is 14 residues long. Germline V gene lookup returns CDR1 DFQATT and CDR2 SNEGSKA (reference sequence). V lost 6 bases and J lost 5, with 19 bases in between. Partial CDR3 DNA: TGCAGTGCGATCGGGACTTCGATGCTGGAGACC. Its protein is CSAIGTSMLET. From start to end, the CDR3 is CSAIGTSMLETQYF.

In its sample, this clone was seen many times. Read coverage stops 3 residues before the CDR3 terminus; the germline J gene supplies the remainder. The rearrangement uses TRBV2 and TRBJ1-4; D is perhaps TRBD1 (5 bases). CDR1 SNHLY and CDR2 FYNNEI come from the germline V gene. With 5 bases removed from V and 0 bases from J, the gap between germline ends came to 7 bases. The CDR3 runs to 14 residues. CDR3 DNA (partial): TGTGCCAGCAGTCCGGACACAACTAATGAAAAA. As protein: CASSPDTTNEK. The entire CDR3 reads CASSPDTTNEKLFF.

For this clone: This could be a read error, since a much larger clone is one nucleotide away. The read terminates 3 residues before the CDR3 end, so the remaining end is supplied by the germline J gene. The chain carries TRBV19 and TRBJ2-1; TRBD1 matches 7 bases. The CDR3 has 15 residues. The junction had 6 bases not matched to a gene; V was cut back by 1 base and J by 6 bases. Per germline, CDR1 LNHDA and CDR2 SQIVND (reference sequence). The chain's CDR3 is CASSIGQGVGNEQFF. Partial CDR3 DNA: TGTGCCAGTAGTATAGGCCAGGGGGTGGGCAATGAG. The variable domain in full, completed from reference TRBV19 and TRBJ2-1, reads DGGITQSPKYLFRKEGQNVTLSCEQNLNHDAMYWYRQDPGQGLRLIYYSQIVNDFQKGDIAEGYSVSREKKESFPLTVTSAQKNPTAFYLCASSIGQGVGNEQFFGPGTRLTVL.

At least ten counts were recorded for this clone. The read ends 3 residues before the CDR3 terminus; that terminus is restored from the germline J gene. The rearrangement links TRBV7-6 to TRBJ2-1; 7 bases line up with TRBD2. V shed 1 base, J shed 6 bases, and the junction held 3 bases outside the gene matches. The CDR3 sequence is 14 residues long. The V gene's germline CDR1 is SGHVS and CDR2 FNYEAQ. The CDR3 DNA, read in part, is TGTGCCAGCAGCTTAGGCGGGAGAAGCAATGAG. Translating gives CASSLGGRSNE. The entire CDR3 protein reads CASSLGGRSNEQFF.